This T cell receptor beta chain comes out of a study of identical twins. The study's findings and limits: There was an excess of low generation probability in the out-of-frame alpha sequences that twins shared. Beta out-of-frame sequences displayed a weaker excess of sharing between twins.

Unique molecular identifiers were in the cDNA, with template-switch universal primer binding. TCRdb re-derived calls from the 5' RACE reads in MiXCR, one entry per CDR3 protein. The table has around 240,000 distinct CDR3 sequences, about 10% seen once. Looked up from germline, CDR1 is MDHEN and CDR2 is SYDVKM. Trimming took 6 bases from V and 2 from J; bases not matched to a gene: 10. The CDR3 covers 16 residues. This clonotype was counted at least ten times. Its antigen is still unknown. This clonotype was sampled from a man aged 45-65 years in good health. The sample consisted of memory T cells sorted from blood. V gene TRBV28 combines with J gene TRBJ1-5; 7 positions match TRBD1. CDR3 residues: CASRTTVGQGNQPQHF. The CDR3 nucleotides read TGTGCCAGCAGAACTACTGTTGGACAGGGCAATCAGCCCCAGCATTTT.